The 20 T cell receptor beta chains below come from one sample, sequenced in a study of Graves' ophthalmopathy and Graves' hyperthyroidism (dated by TCRdb to 2016 to 2019). The sequencing machine was an Illumina HiSeq 2000. For repertoire sequencing, the TCR beta CDR3 regions were amplified from RNA transcripts. HTBI primers and the Qiagen OneStep RT-PCR kit were used in a first-round RT-PCR, which was followed by a second-round multiplex PCR, size selection and purification. Through fastp at Q25 and MiXCR, TCRdb rebuilt clones from the public reads, retaining in-frame beta chains. Here each entry gathers all rows of one CDR3 protein and keeps the most common genes and DNA. The sample table holds roughly 610,000 distinct CDR3 sequences, of which over 20% were seen once. The top ten constitute around 6.9% of the sample. The sample taken for sequencing was peripheral blood. The receptors stem from a young woman with stable Graves' hyperthyroidism. Some clones in this sample may be carry-over from other donors' samples. Donor details come from another sample of the same person, matched by shared clones.

V and J are TRBV28 and TRBJ1-3; weak D call: TRBD1 (5 bases). The V gene lost 5 bases and the J gene lost 2 bases, with 13 bases spanning the gap. CDR3 length equals 15 residues. CDR1 is MDHEN, CDR2 SYDVKM, per germline. For the CDR3, the DNA is TGTGCCAGCAGTCCCGCAGGGTCCCCTGGAAACACCATATATTTT. It is translated as CASSPAGSPGNTIYF.

This clonotype appeared many times. The chain has TRBV20-1 and TRBJ2-7; a possible D gene is TRBD2 (6 bases). V was clipped by 5 bases and J by 2 bases, with 16 bases between them. Germline-derived CDR1 and CDR2 are DFQATT and SNEGSKA (reference sequence). The CDR3 sequence is 14 residues long. The CDR3 sequence: CSAPLGDLPYEQYF. In nucleotides, the CDR3 is TGCAGTGCTCCTCTAGGGGACTTGCCCTACGAGCAGTACTTC.

The chain carries TRBV5-1 and TRBJ2-7; TRBD1 matches at 12 bases. This CDR3 is 16 amino acids long. J was trimmed by 6 bases and V by 7 bases; bases with no gene match: 14. Looked up from germline, CDR1 is SGHRS and CDR2 is YFSETQ. CDR3 sequence reads: CASGWHGTGGATEQYF. Here the CDR3 DNA reads TGCGCCAGCGGATGGCACGGGACAGGGGGCGCGACCGAGCAGTACTTC.

At least ten counts were recorded for this clonotype. The V gene is TRBV2, the J gene TRBJ2-2; D call uncertain. The CDR3 contains 14 residues. Germline CDR1 reads SNHLY; CDR2 reads FYNNEI. Trimming pared 8 bases from V and 0 bases from J, leaving 10 bases between. CDR3 DNA: TGTGCCAGCCTACTCCTCTCGAACACCGGGGAGCTGTTTTTT. Protein sequence: CASLLLSNTGELFF.

This clonotype showed up many times. The chain couples TRBV6-5 to TRBJ2-5; the D gene is possibly TRBD2 (6 bases). The CDR3 totals 18 residues. Trimming removed 4 bases at V and 0 bases at J, with 21 bases between. Germline assignment: CDR1 MNHEY and CDR2 SVGAGI. The chain's CDR3 is CASSLGSGLRDYQETQYF. CDR3 nucleotides: TGTGCCAGCAGTTTAGGGTCTGGGCTTCGGGACTACCAAGAGACCCAGTACTTC.

This chain links TRBV15 with TRBJ2-5; D ambiguous. The CDR3 is 16 residues long. Trimming stripped 5 bases from V and 5 bases from J, with 21 bases between. Germline CDR1 and CDR2: LNHNV and YYDKDF (reference sequence). This chain's CDR3 is CATSGIGGPAIETQYF. The CDR3, as DNA: TGTGCCACCAGCGGAATTGGTGGGCCCGCGATCGAGACCCAGTACTTC.

The chain couples TRBV5-8 to TRBJ2-5, with TRBD2 as a possible D gene (6 bases). Germline CDR1 is SGHTS and CDR2 is YDEGEE. The V and J ends lost 0 bases and 14 bases respectively, with 14 bases between them. This CDR3 contains 12 residues. As DNA, the CDR3 is TGTGCCAGCAGCTTGGAGGGGCGGGAACCTTACTTC. This encodes CASSLEGREPYF.

This clonotype has only a few counts. The CDR3 nucleotides are TGTGCCAGCTCACCAGGACAGAGTCCTAATTCACCCCTCCACTTT. It translates to CASSPGQSPNSPLHF. The chain links TRBV18 to TRBJ1-6; TRBD1 might be the D (6 bases). Germline assignment: CDR1 KGHSH and CDR2 LQKENI. This CDR3 has 15 residues. Trimming pared 2 bases from V and 6 bases from J, leaving 11 bases between.

This rearrangement joins TRBV27 to TRBJ1-6; 10 positions agree with TRBD1. The germline gives CDR1 MNHEY, CDR2 SMNVEV (reference sequence). The CDR3 runs to 14 residues. J was trimmed by 9 bases and V by 4 bases; bases with no gene match: 3. CDR3 in DNA: TGTGCCAGCAGTTGGACAGGGGGGATTTCACCCCTCCACTTT. Protein product: CASSWTGGISPLHF.

This clonotype was observed many times. The chain couples TRBV11-1 to TRBJ1-6, with 7 positions matching TRBD1. Germline V CDR1 and CDR2: SGHAT, FQDESV (reference sequence). The ends lost 0 bases at V and 4 bases at J; junction bases unmatched: 15. The CDR3 has 20 residues. The DNA of the CDR3 is TGTGCCAGCAGCTTAGCTTTCGGACAGGAAATTCGTGGGTATAATTCACCCCTCCACTTT. This sequence encodes CASSLAFGQEIRGYNSPLHF.

This clonotype was recorded at least ten times. This CDR3 is missing its conserved last phenylalanine or tryptophan, likely due to a read error. This chain joins TRBV15 and TRBJ1-5; D is ambiguous. This CDR3 comprises 12 residues. Trimming cost V 1 base and J 3 bases, with 1 base left between them. Germline CDR1 reads LNHNV; CDR2 reads YYDKDF (reference sequence). This chain's CDR3 is CATSRVNQPQHS. In DNA, the CDR3 is TGTGCCACCAGCAGAGTCAATCAGCCCCAGCATTCT.

The J gene is TRBJ1-5, the V gene TRBV19; no reliable D call. From germline, CDR1 is LNHDA and CDR2 SQIVND (reference sequence). There are 14 residues in the CDR3. The V end was cut by 2 bases, the J end by 7 bases, with 12 bases between. The chain's CDR3 is CASSIPGWYQPQHF. The CDR3 bases are TGTGCCAGTAGTATACCGGGTTGGTACCAGCCCCAGCATTTT.

The chain has TRBV7-8 and TRBJ2-2; possibly TRBD1 for D (5 bases). Germline V gives CDR1 SGHVS, CDR2 FQNEAQ. The ends were cut back, 1 base at V and 0 bases at J, with 12 bases in the middle. CDR3 length: 17 amino acids. CDR3 sequence reads: CASSLVRWGANTGELFF. DNA of the CDR3: TGTGCCAGCAGCTTAGTTCGGTGGGGCGCGAACACCGGGGAGCTGTTTTTT.

This clonotype was detected ten times or more. The chain employs TRBV12-3 or TRBV12-4 and TRBJ2-2, with D possibly TRBD2 on 5 matching bases. This CDR3 has 14 amino acids. Trimming took off 5 bases at V and 3 bases at J, with 10 bases between the two ends. DNA for the CDR3: TGTGCCAGCAGTGGGAGTAGGGACACCGGGGAGCTGTTTTTT. Amino acid sequence: CASSGSRDTGELFF.

This chain uses TRBV6-5 with TRBJ1-2; D might be TRBD1 (5 bases). CDR1 and CDR2 (germline): MNHEY, SVGAGI. This CDR3 spans 15 amino acids. Deletions cut 0 bases from V and 4 bases from J, with 12 bases between. The CDR3 here is CASSYSGQRLYGYTF. The DNA of the CDR3 is TGTGCCAGCAGTTACTCGGGGCAGCGCCTCTATGGCTACACCTTC.

This clonotype was observed many times. The chain has TRBV12-3 or TRBV12-4 and TRBJ1-6; D remains unclear. This CDR3 is built from 13 residues. V was pared by 3 bases and J by 7 bases, with 7 bases between. The CDR3 is CASSFGHNSPLHF. The CDR3 DNA sequence: TGTGCCAGCAGTTTCGGCCACAATTCACCCCTCCACTTT.

This clonotype was seen repeatedly, ten times or more. V usage is TRBV12-3 or TRBV12-4 and J usage is TRBJ1-1; D is undetermined. V was cut by 3 bases and J by 5 bases, with 7 bases left in between. The CDR3 spans 12 residues. The CDR3 protein is CASSFARTEAFF. The DNA for the CDR3 is TGTGCCAGCAGTTTTGCCAGGACTGAAGCTTTCTTT.

This clonotype occurred a few times. The chain links TRBV30 to TRBJ1-2; maybe TRBD1 (6 bases). V was clipped by 2 bases and J by 8 bases, with 15 bases between them. CDR1 and CDR2 from the germline V gene are GTSNPN and SVGIG (reference sequence). The CDR3 spans 13 residues. CDR3 in DNA: TGTGCCTGGAGTCTAGACAGGTTTCAAGGCTACACCTTC. This sequence encodes CAWSLDRFQGYTF.

This clonotype was seen ten or more times. The V and J genes are TRBV25-1 and TRBJ1-1, with 10 bases fitting TRBD1. Trimming removed 3 bases from V and 4 bases from J; junction bases left unmatched: 8. The CDR3 totals 16 residues. The germline CDR1 and CDR2 sequences are MGHDK and SYGVNS. The CDR3: CASSDPSGTGATEAFF. Here the CDR3 DNA reads TGTGCCAGCAGTGATCCCTCCGGGACAGGGGCCACTGAAGCTTTCTTT.

This clonotype was counted ten times or more. The chain employs TRBV12-3 or TRBV12-4 and TRBJ2-5, with 7 bases fitting TRBD2. The CDR3 extends over 13 amino acids. J was trimmed by 3 bases and V by 10 bases; bases with no gene match: 8. The CDR3 reads CATRAGVEETQYF. CDR3 bases: TGTGCCACCAGGGCGGGGGTTGAAGAGACCCAGTACTTC.